This passage covers 4 T cell receptor beta chains from one sample sequenced in a study of human T cells and chemical hapten exposure. MiXCR, run by TCRdb on the RACE reads, gives a single entry per CDR3 protein. The table shows over 75,000 distinct CDR3 sequences, with approximately 11% occurring only once. Stated time point: patch test 3, about 24 weeks after DPC sensitization. Treatment of the sample: therapeutic diphenylcyclopropenone sensitization with weekly scalp DPC. Here the sequenced sample was whole blood, taken in connection with sensitization to the hapten diphenylcyclopropenone (DPC). Receptor source: a woman aged 30 to 39 with alopecia areata. Some clones in this sample may be carry-over from other donors' samples.

The chain links TRBV27 to TRBJ2-7, with unresolved D. The V end was cut by 5 bases, the J end by 5 bases, with 16 bases between. The CDR3 is 14 amino acids. Germline lookup yields CDR1 MNHEY and CDR2 SMNVEV (reference sequence). As DNA, the CDR3 is TGTGCCAGCAGTCCCGTTCCTTTAGGGAACGAGCAGTACTTC. Its protein is CASSPVPLGNEQYF.

This clonotype was observed many times. The V call is TRBV12-3 or TRBV12-4, the J call TRBJ2-2; a possible D gene is TRBD1 (5 bases). Trimming took 3 bases from V and 0 from J, leaving 8 bases between them. CDR3 length equals 15 residues. The CDR3 DNA follows: TGTGCCAGCAGTTTTCGACAGTCGAACACCGGGGAGCTGTTTTTT. Translation gives CASSFRQSNTGELFF.

This clonotype has just a few counts. The genes are TRBV20-1 and TRBJ2-3, with D unclear. The CDR3 contains 14 residues. The V gene's germline CDR1 is DFQATT and CDR2 SNEGSKA (reference sequence). The germline V and J ends were trimmed by 6 bases and 0 bases, with 13 bases remaining between them. The CDR3 DNA sequence: TGCAGTGCCCCCGGTTCGGCTAGCACAGATACGCAGTATTTT. As protein: CSAPGSASTDTQYF.

This clonotype was picked up many times. The J gene is TRBJ2-1, the V gene TRBV29-1; D unclear. V was clipped by 4 bases and J by 13 bases, with 11 bases between them. The CDR3 runs to 10 residues. Germline CDR1 reads SQVTM; CDR2 reads ANQGSEA. CDR3 sequence reads: CSVVDLRQFF. CDR3 nucleotide sequence: TGCAGCGTTGTAGATCTTCGTCAGTTCTTC.